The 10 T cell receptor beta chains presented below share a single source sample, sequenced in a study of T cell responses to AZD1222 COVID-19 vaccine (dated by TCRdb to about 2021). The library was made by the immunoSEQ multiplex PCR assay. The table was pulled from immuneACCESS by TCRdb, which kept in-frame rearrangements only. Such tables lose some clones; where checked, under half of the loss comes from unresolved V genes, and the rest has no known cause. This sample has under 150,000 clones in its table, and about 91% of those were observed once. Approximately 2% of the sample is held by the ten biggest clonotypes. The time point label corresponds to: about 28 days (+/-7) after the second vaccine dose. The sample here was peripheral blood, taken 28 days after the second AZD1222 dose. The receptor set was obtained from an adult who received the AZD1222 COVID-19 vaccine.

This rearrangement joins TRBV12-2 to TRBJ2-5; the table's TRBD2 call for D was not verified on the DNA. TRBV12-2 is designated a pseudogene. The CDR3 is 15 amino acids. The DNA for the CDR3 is TGTGCAAGTCGCCCCCAAATTGGACTAGCAGAGACCCAGTACTTC. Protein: CASRPQIGLAETQYF.

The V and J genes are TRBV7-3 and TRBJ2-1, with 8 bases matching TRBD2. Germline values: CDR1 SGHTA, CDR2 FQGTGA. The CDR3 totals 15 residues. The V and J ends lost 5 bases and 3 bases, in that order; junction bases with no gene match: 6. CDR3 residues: CASSLLTSVYNEQFF. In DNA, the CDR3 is TGTGCCAGCAGCCTACTGACTAGCGTCTACAATGAGCAGTTCTTC. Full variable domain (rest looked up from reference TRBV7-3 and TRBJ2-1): GAGVSQTPSNKVTEKGKYVELRCDPISGHTALYWYRQSLGQGPEFLIYFQGTGAADDSGLPNDRFFAVRPEGSVSTLKIQRTERGDSAVYLCASSLLTSVYNEQFFGPGTRLTVL.

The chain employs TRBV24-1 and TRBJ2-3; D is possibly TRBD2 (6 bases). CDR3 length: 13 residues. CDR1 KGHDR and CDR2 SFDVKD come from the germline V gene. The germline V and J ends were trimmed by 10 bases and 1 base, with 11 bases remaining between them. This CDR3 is CATGTYGTDTQYF. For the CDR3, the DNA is TGTGCCACAGGGACTTACGGCACAGATACGCAGTATTTT.

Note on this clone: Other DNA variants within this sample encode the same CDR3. The DNA of the CDR3 is TGTGCCTGGAGTGTCACCGGAGAGACCCAGTACTTC. It yields the protein CAWSVTGETQYF. The chain is built from TRBV30 and TRBJ2-5; D gene unclear. Trimming took off 0 bases at V and 4 bases at J, with 6 bases between the two ends. CDR1 and CDR2 (germline): GTSNPN, SVGIG (reference sequence). The CDR3 is 12 residues long.

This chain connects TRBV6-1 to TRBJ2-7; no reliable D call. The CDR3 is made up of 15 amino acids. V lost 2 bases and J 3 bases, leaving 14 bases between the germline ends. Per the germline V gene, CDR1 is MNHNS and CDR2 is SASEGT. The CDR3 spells CASSELSSPLYEQYV. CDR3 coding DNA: TGTGCCAGCAGTGAACTTTCATCCCCTCTCTACGAGCAGTACGTC.

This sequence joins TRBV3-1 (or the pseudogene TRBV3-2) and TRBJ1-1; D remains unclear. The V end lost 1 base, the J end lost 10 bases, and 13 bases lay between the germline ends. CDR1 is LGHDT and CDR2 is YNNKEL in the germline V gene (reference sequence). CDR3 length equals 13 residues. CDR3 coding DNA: TGTGCCAGCAGCCAAGTTTCGGGAAGTACAGCTTTCTTT. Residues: CASSQVSGSTAFF.

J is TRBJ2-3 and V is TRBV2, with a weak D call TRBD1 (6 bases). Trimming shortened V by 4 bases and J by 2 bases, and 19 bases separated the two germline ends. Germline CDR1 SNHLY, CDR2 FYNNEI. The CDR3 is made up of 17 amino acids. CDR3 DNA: TGTGCCAGCAGTGCCCCACAGGGAACCTATGCCACAGATACGCAGTATTTT. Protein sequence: CASSAPQGTYATDTQYF.

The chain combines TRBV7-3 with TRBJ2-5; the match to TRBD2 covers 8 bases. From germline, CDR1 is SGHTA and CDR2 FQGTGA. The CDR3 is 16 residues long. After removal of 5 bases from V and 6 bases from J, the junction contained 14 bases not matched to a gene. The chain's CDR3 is CASSPIGDSGVKTQYF. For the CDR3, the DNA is TGTGCCAGCAGCCCCATCGGAGATAGCGGGGTAAAGACCCAGTACTTC.

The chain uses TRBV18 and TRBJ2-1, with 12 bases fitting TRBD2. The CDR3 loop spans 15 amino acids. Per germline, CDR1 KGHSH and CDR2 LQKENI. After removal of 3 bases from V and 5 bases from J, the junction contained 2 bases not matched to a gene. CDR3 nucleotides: TGTGCCAGCTCACCGACTAGCGGGAGCCACAATGAGCAGTTCTTC. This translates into CASSPTSGSHNEQFF.

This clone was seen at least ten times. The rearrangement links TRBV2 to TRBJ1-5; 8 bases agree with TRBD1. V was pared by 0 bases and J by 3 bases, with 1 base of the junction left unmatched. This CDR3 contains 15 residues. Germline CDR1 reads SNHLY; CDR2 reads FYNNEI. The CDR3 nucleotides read TGTGCCAGCAGTGAAGCGGGACAGGCCAATCAGCCCCAGCATTTT. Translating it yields CASSEAGQANQPQHF.